A selection of T cell receptor beta chains follows, all from one sample in a study of neurological immune-mediated disorders. MiXCR, applied by TCRdb to the 5' RACE reads, yields one record per CDR3 protein. The repertoire includes about 84,000 distinct CDR3 sequences, about a tenth of them detected once, and about 2% sits in the top ten. Sequencing used PBMCs. All receptors come from a man between 40 and 49 years old in good health. The CDR3 runs from the conserved cysteine through the conserved F or W. D genes are given only for firm matches. Clone size is stated in some rows and not others, as once, few, many or a class when expanded.

>TRBV5-1|NA|medium-sized|TRBJ2-7
CASPRDDRDTVLGEQYF
TGCGCCAGCCCTAGAGATGACCGGGACACGGTATTAGGCGAGCAGTACTTC
>TRBV12-3/TRBV12-4|NA|many|TRBJ2-5
CASSPQDRGATQYF
TGTGCCAGCAGCCCGCAAGATCGTGGGGCGACCCAGTACTTC
>TRBV18|NA|once|TRBJ2-7
CASSPSGPGEYEQYF
TGTGCCAGCTCACCTAGCGGTCCGGGGGAATACGAGCAGTACTTC
>TRBV12-3/TRBV12-4|NA|NA|TRBJ1-2
CASSLGGNGYTF
TGTGCCAGCAGTTTAGGCGGGAATGGCTACACCTTC
>TRBV7-8|NA|many|TRBJ2-7
CASSPSSYEQYF
TGTGCCAGCAGCCCAAGCTCCTACGAGCAGTACTTC
>TRBV28|NA|many|TRBJ1-3
CASSPPWGRGNTIYF
TGTGCCAGCAGTCCCCCCTGGGGGAGGGGAAACACCATATATTTT
>TRBV7-2|NA|many|TRBJ2-1
CASSSGPYSYNEQFF
TGTGCCAGCAGCTCCGGGCCCTACTCCTACAATGAGCAGTTCTTC
>TRBV7-3|NA|many|TRBJ2-1
CASLHLNREGEQFF
TGTGCCAGCCTCCACCTTAACAGGGAAGGTGAGCAGTTCTTC
>TRBV7-3|NA|many|TRBJ2-5
CASSLSSTETQYF
TGTGCCAGCAGCTTATCCAGTACAGAGACCCAGTACTTC
>TRBV5-1|NA|NA|TRBJ2-1
CASSLVSASYNEQFF
TGCGCCAGCAGCTTGGTTTCAGCCTCCTACAATGAGCAGTTCTTC
>TRBV12-3/TRBV12-4|NA|many|TRBJ1-5
CASSFSQPQHF
TGTGCCAGCAGTTTCAGTCAGCCCCAGCATTTT
>TRBV20-1|NA|many|TRBJ1-2
CSARGAPSDYGYTF
TGCAGTGCTAGAGGGGCCCCGTCGGACTATGGCTACACCTTC
>TRBV29-1|NA|many|TRBJ1-2
CSVVGENYGYTF
TGCAGCGTTGTCGGGGAAAACTATGGCTACACCTTC
>TRBV27|NA|many|TRBJ2-5
CATARLSDQETQYF
TGTGCCACCGCTCGCCTTAGCGATCAAGAGACCCAGTACTTC
>TRBV12-3/TRBV12-4|TRBD1|many|TRBJ2-1
CASSWDRYNEQFF
TGTGCCAGCAGTTGGGACAGGTACAATGAGCAGTTCTTC
>TRBV25-1|TRBD2|NA|TRBJ2-2
CASSDLGTSGTGELFF
TGTGCCAGCAGTGACCTCGGGACTAGCGGAACCGGGGAGCTGTTTTTT
>TRBV4-1|TRBD1|many|TRBJ2-7
CASSQDYGTDYEQYF
TGCGCCAGCAGCCAAGATTACGGGACAGACTACGAGCAGTACTTC
>TRBV29-1|NA|many|TRBJ2-5
CSYGDGGETQYF
TGCAGCTATGGGGACGGGGGAGAGACCCAGTACTTC
>TRBV5-5|TRBD1|many|TRBJ2-2
CASSFVAGGRELFF
TGTGCCAGCAGCTTTGTGGCAGGGGGCAGGGAGCTGTTTTTT
>TRBV7-8|NA|many|TRBJ1-3
CASSLATSRGSGNTIYF
TGTGCCAGCAGCTTAGCCACCTCGAGGGGATCCGGAAACACCATATATTTT
>TRBV7-4|TRBD1|many|TRBJ1-1
CASSSFRGQGVNTEAFF
TGTGCCAGCAGCTCATTTCGGGGACAGGGAGTGAACACTGAAGCTTTCTTT
>TRBV27|NA|many|TRBJ2-1
CASSSVKSSYNEQFF
TGTGCCAGCAGTTCGGTGAAAAGCTCCTACAATGAGCAGTTCTTC
>TRBV11-2|NA|NA|TRBJ1-1
CTSSLGLRGVEAFF
TGTACCAGCAGCTTAGGACTCCGGGGTGTTGAAGCTTTCTTT
>TRBV20-1|NA|many|TRBJ2-3
CSAGDVLVTDTQYF
TGCAGTGCCGGAGACGTCCTCGTCACAGATACGCAGTATTTT
>TRBV9|TRBD2|many|TRBJ2-3
CASSTTSGGATWADTQYF
TGTGCCAGCAGCACAACTAGCGGGGGGGCAACCTGGGCAGATACGCAGTATTTT
>TRBV12-3/TRBV12-4|NA|many|TRBJ2-7
CASSFLASPSYEQYF
TGTGCCAGCAGTTTTCTGGCTAGCCCTTCGTACGAGCAGTACTTC
>TRBV2|NA|many|TRBJ2-6
CASSERMVRAASGANVLTF
TGTGCCAGCAGTGAAAGGATGGTCAGGGCAGCGTCTGGGGCCAACGTCCTGACTTTC
>TRBV6-6|NA|many|TRBJ2-5
CASTSGETQYF
TGTGCCAGCACCTCGGGGGAGACCCAGTACTTC
>TRBV6-5|TRBD1|many|TRBJ2-1
CASSYSGTGMYEQFF
TGTGCCAGCAGTTACTCAGGGACAGGGATGTATGAGCAGTTCTTC
>TRBV11-2|NA|many|TRBJ2-3
CASSLRYNFDAQYF
TGTGCCAGCAGCCTCCGTTACAACTTCGACGCGCAGTATTTT
>TRBV29-1|TRBD1|many|TRBJ1-5
CSVSTGTSIGNSRQPQHF
TGCAGCGTTTCGACAGGGACGAGCATTGGGAATTCAAGGCAGCCCCAGCATTTT
>TRBV29-1|TRBD1|many|TRBJ2-5
CSGTGEEETQYF
TGCAGCGGGACAGGGGAGGAGGAGACCCAGTACTTC
>TRBV15|NA|many|TRBJ1-1
CATSREGTLGTEAFF
TGTGCCACCAGCAGAGAGGGCACCCTGGGCACTGAAGCTTTCTTT
>TRBV28|TRBD1|many|TRBJ1-2
CASSPQGGVDYGYTF
TGTGCCAGCAGTCCCCAGGGGGGAGTGGACTATGGCTACACCTTC
>TRBV4-2|NA|many|TRBJ2-6
CASSQPRQARPGANVLTF
TGTGCCAGCAGCCAACCAAGACAGGCCCGCCCTGGGGCCAACGTCCTGACTTTC
>TRBV25-1|TRBD1|many|TRBJ2-5
CASKERGQLETQYF
TGTGCCAGCAAGGAAAGGGGGCAGTTAGAGACCCAGTACTTC
>TRBV5-1|TRBD2|many|TRBJ2-1
CASSLQAGGDNNEQFF
TGCGCCAGCAGCTTACAAGCGGGGGGGGACAACAATGAGCAGTTCTTC
>TRBV11-2|TRBD1|many|TRBJ2-3
CASSRTGTGADTQYF
TGTGCCAGCAGCCGAACCGGGACAGGGGCAGATACGCAGTATTTT
>TRBV7-2|TRBD2|NA|TRBJ2-5
CASSLGSSGVMETQYF
TGTGCCAGCAGCTTAGGCTCTAGCGGGGTCATGGAGACCCAGTACTTC
>TRBV6-5|TRBD2|many|TRBJ2-7
CASSYPQAGEQYF
TGTGCCAGCAGTTACCCACAAGCGGGGGAGCAGTACTTC
>TRBV29-1|TRBD1|many|TRBJ2-7
CSVRQGAGEEQYF
TGCAGCGTTAGACAGGGGGCAGGTGAAGAGCAGTACTTC
>TRBV11-2|TRBD2|many|TRBJ2-1
CASRPPRAGPRHLGGEQFF
TGTGCCAGCAGACCACCCCGGGCAGGGCCCCGTCATCTGGGGGGGGAGCAGTTCTTC
>TRBV30|NA|many|TRBJ2-5
CAWSVPAGETQYF
TGTGCCTGGAGTGTTCCAGCGGGAGAGACCCAGTACTTC
>TRBV12-3/TRBV12-4|NA|many|TRBJ2-5
CASTETEETQYF
TGTGCCAGCACGGAGACAGAAGAGACCCAGTACTTC
>TRBV28|NA|many|TRBJ2-3
CAGSPQGRRGTQYF
TGTGCCGGGTCCCCCCAGGGCCGAAGGGGTACGCAGTATTTT
>TRBV5-1|NA|many|TRBJ2-5
CASSFADRETETQYF
TGCGCCAGCAGCTTTGCCGATCGGGAGACAGAGACCCAGTACTTC
>TRBV9|TRBD1|NA|TRBJ1-2
CASSVGPGGGGYTF
TGTGCCAGCAGCGTAGGACCAGGGGGAGGTGGCTACACCTTC
>TRBV29-1|NA|many|TRBJ2-1
CSVAKDSREQFF
TGCAGCGTCGCGAAGGATAGTCGTGAGCAGTTCTTC
>TRBV12-3/TRBV12-4|NA|many|TRBJ1-4
CASGAGASNEKLFF
TGTGCCAGCGGCGCGGGGGCTTCTAATGAAAAACTGTTTTTT
>TRBV6-4|NA|many|TRBJ1-6
CASSDSGYSPLHF
TGTGCCAGCAGTGACTCGGGCTATTCACCCCTCCACTTT
>TRBV20-1|NA|many|TRBJ2-7
CSGNPPFGEQYF
TGCAGTGGAAATCCCCCGTTCGGCGAGCAGTACTTC
>TRBV6-5|NA|NA|TRBJ1-5
CASSIQASNQPQHF
TGTGCCAGCAGTATCCAGGCAAGCAATCAGCCCCAGCATTTT
>TRBV29-1|TRBD1|many|TRBJ2-5
CSALGGQGALETQYF
TGCAGCGCCCTCGGTGGGCAGGGGGCTTTGGAGACCCAGTACTTC
>TRBV29-1|NA|many|TRBJ1-4
CSVNEGMGEKLFF
TGCAGCGTTAACGAGGGGATGGGGGAAAAACTGTTTTTT
>TRBV5-6|NA|NA|TRBJ1-5
CASSRGTRTGYSNQPQHF
TGTGCCAGCAGTCGAGGGACCCGTACAGGGTATAGCAATCAGCCCCAGCATTTT